These T cell receptor beta chains were read from a single sample in a study of post-analysis software for immune sequencing data. From the PCR reads, TCRdb called clonotypes with MiXCR, one entry per CDR3 protein. The data show hundreds of thousands of distinct CDR3 sequences, roughly 30% seen once. The sequenced sample was blood. The receptor source for this set is a girl aged 5-17 years with multiple sclerosis. The CDR3 runs from the conserved cysteine through the conserved F or W. Fields, in order: D gene, clone size, V gene, J gene, CDR3 protein, CDR3 DNA. D genes are given only for firm matches. Clone size is given for some rows only: seen once, a few or many times, or a class if the clone is expanded.

NA,few,TRBV27,TRBJ2-4,CASSFWTGREKNIQYF,TGTGCCAGCAGTTTTTGGACCGGCAGGGAGAAAAACATTCAGTACTTC
NA,few,TRBV10-3,TRBJ2-7,CAITRTVGFYEQYF,TGTGCCATCACCCGGACCGTGGGTTTCTACGAGCAGTACTTC
NA,many,TRBV29-1,TRBJ2-3,CSVDATHTYTDTQYF,TGCAGCGTTGATGCCACCCATACCTACACAGATACGCAGTATTTT
TRBD1,NA,TRBV7-2,TRBJ2-5,CASRNVEGAGHRETQYF,TGTGCCAGCAGAAACGTCGAGGGGGCGGGTCACAGGGAGACCCAGTACTTC
TRBD1,many,TRBV7-2,TRBJ2-7,CASSSDRAAEQYF,TGTGCCAGCAGCTCCGACAGGGCGGCCGAGCAGTACTTC
NA,many,TRBV5-1,TRBJ2-7,CASSLHNEQYF,TGCGCCAGCAGCTTGCATAACGAGCAGTACTTC
NA,NA,TRBV7-2,TRBJ1-1,CASSLEDWAVLYNTEAFF,TGTGCCAGCAGCTTAGAGGACTGGGCGGTTCTCTACAACACTGAAGCTTTCTTT
NA,NA,TRBV7-2,TRBJ1-5,CASSLSPPTSYSNQPQHF,TGTGCCAGCAGCTTATCCCCCCCGACATCATATAGCAATCAGCCCCAGCATTTT
NA,many,TRBV10-3,TRBJ2-5,CAISELGETQYF,TGTGCCATCAGTGAACTGGGAGAGACCCAGTACTTC
TRBD1,NA,TRBV11-2,TRBJ2-3,CASSRDRTADTQYF,TGTGCCAGCAGCCGGGACAGGACCGCAGATACGCAGTATTTT
TRBD2,NA,TRBV6-1,TRBJ2-7,CASGGLAGPSEQYF,TGTGCCAGCGGGGGACTAGCGGGACCCTCCGAGCAGTACTTC
TRBD1,NA,TRBV2,TRBJ2-3,CASSEGDRGPTDTQYF,TGTGCCAGCAGTGAGGGGGACAGGGGGCCCACAGATACGCAGTATTTT
TRBD1,few,TRBV20-1,TRBJ1-4,CSAEEGAREKLFF,TGCAGTGCAGAGGAGGGGGCCAGGGAAAAACTGTTTTTT
NA,few,TRBV5-6,TRBJ2-4,CASSFPGTNIQYF,TGTGCCAGCAGCTTTCCAGGGACAAACATTCAGTACTTC
NA,few,TRBV29-1,TRBJ2-1,CSVITRALPNEQFF,TGCAGCGTTATCACCAGGGCCCTACCCAATGAGCAGTTCTTC
NA,NA,TRBV6-5,TRBJ1-1,CASSLGAAGRGTEAFF,TGTGCCAGCAGTCTCGGGGCAGCTGGGAGGGGCACTGAAGCTTTCTTT
TRBD2,NA,TRBV12-3/TRBV12-4,TRBJ2-1,CASSPLAVSYNERFF,TGTGCCAGCAGTCCTCTAGCGGTCTCCTACAATGAGCGGTTCTTC
NA,few,TRBV29-1,TRBJ1-1,CSVGASEAFF,TGCAGCGTTGGGGCCAGCGAAGCTTTCTTT
TRBD2,NA,TRBV20-1,TRBJ2-1,CSATSGGASGYNEQFF,TGCAGTGCCACTAGCGGGGGGGCCTCGGGTTACAATGAGCAGTTCTTC
TRBD1,few,TRBV4-2,TRBJ1-6,CASSQDRGTSSPLHF,TGTGCCAGCAGCCAAGACAGGGGGACGTCTTCACCCCTCCACTTT
NA,few,TRBV25-1,TRBJ1-2,CASSEWGREVYGYTF,TGTGCCAGCAGTGAATGGGGCAGGGAGGTCTATGGCTACACCTTC
NA,once,TRBV28,TRBJ1-5,CASSLYPLVAQHF,TGTGCCAGCAGTTTATACCCCCTGGTAGCCCAGCATTTT
NA,once,TRBV20-1,TRBJ1-6,CSARVSPNSPLHF,TGCAGTGCGAGAGTCAGCCCAAATTCACCCCTCCACTTT
NA,NA,TRBV14,TRBJ2-2,CASSPDSVTGELFF,TGTGCCAGCAGCCCAGATAGTGTGACCGGGGAGCTGTTTTTT
NA,few,TRBV20-1,TRBJ2-1,CSARIKSSYNEQFF,TGCAGTGCCAGGATCAAGAGCTCCTACAATGAGCAGTTCTTC
NA,NA,TRBV29-1,TRBJ2-2,CSVRGGALDTGELFF,TGCAGCGTTAGGGGGGGTGCGCTTGACACCGGGGAGCTGTTTTTT
TRBD1,many,TRBV10-2,TRBJ1-5,CASSTHRGNQPQHF,TGCGCCAGCAGTACACACAGGGGTAATCAGCCCCAGCATTTT
NA,few,TRBV20-1,TRBJ2-3,CSARGPTAVADTQYF,TGCAGTGCTAGGGGACCGACAGCGGTCGCAGATACGCAGTATTTT
NA,few,TRBV10-3,TRBJ1-1,CATETRENTEAFF,TGTGCCACCGAAACACGGGAGAACACTGAAGCTTTCTTT
TRBD2,NA,TRBV5-1,TRBJ2-3,CASSPARLAGLTDTQYF,TGCGCCAGCAGCCCGGCCCGACTAGCGGGACTGACAGATACGCAGTATTTT
TRBD1,NA,TRBV12-3/TRBV12-4,TRBJ1-2,CASSNGLSTGGYTF,TGTGCCAGCAGCAACGGACTCTCGACAGGGGGCTACACCTTC
TRBD1,few,TRBV20-1,TRBJ1-2,CSARAAHRDSGGYTF,TGCAGTGCTAGAGCCGCACACCGGGACAGTGGTGGCTACACCTTC
NA,NA,TRBV12-3/TRBV12-4,TRBJ2-2,CASSLVSFGPNTGELFF,TGTGCCAGCAGTTTAGTCTCTTTCGGTCCGAACACCGGGGAGCTGTTTTTT
NA,NA,TRBV5-1,TRBJ2-5,CASRGGTVAQETQYF,TGCGCCAGCAGGGGCGGGACAGTAGCCCAAGAGACCCAGTACTTC
NA,NA,TRBV7-8,TRBJ2-5,CASSLGLAAETQYF,TGTGCCAGCAGCTTAGGTCTGGCCGCGGAGACCCAGTACTTC
NA,NA,TRBV12-3/TRBV12-4,TRBJ2-7,CASSPGGDVYEQYF,TGTGCCAGCAGCCCCGGCGGAGATGTCTACGAGCAGTACTTC
TRBD1,NA,TRBV5-1,TRBJ1-2,CASSPQPGQGRSGYTF,TGCGCCAGCAGCCCTCAACCGGGACAGGGTCGGTCTGGCTACACCTTC
NA,NA,TRBV3-1,TRBJ1-2,CASSQERWNYGYTF,TGTGCCAGCAGCCAAGAACGGTGGAACTATGGCTACACCTTC
TRBD1,few,TRBV7-2,TRBJ2-7,CASRDRGINEQYF,TGTGCCAGCCGGGACAGGGGAATCAACGAGCAGTACTTC
NA,few,TRBV6-5,TRBJ1-6,CASSYSTNNSPLHF,TGTGCCAGCAGTTACTCAACGAATAATTCACCCCTCCACTTT
NA,NA,TRBV5-1,TRBJ2-6,CATRGGDGANVLTF,TGCGCCACCCGGGGCGGGGATGGGGCCAACGTCCTGACTTTC
NA,NA,TRBV5-1,TRBJ2-3,CASSAVRGATDTQYF,TGCGCCAGCAGTGCGGTTCGGGGGGCGACAGATACGCAGTATTTT
NA,NA,TRBV20-1,TRBJ1-4,CSATPRGWGEKLFF,TGCAGTGCTACCCCCAGAGGGTGGGGCGAAAAACTGTTTTTT
NA,NA,TRBV3-1,TRBJ1-1,CASSQLVKGEAFF,TGTGCCAGCAGCCAATTGGTCAAAGGGGAGGCTTTCTTT